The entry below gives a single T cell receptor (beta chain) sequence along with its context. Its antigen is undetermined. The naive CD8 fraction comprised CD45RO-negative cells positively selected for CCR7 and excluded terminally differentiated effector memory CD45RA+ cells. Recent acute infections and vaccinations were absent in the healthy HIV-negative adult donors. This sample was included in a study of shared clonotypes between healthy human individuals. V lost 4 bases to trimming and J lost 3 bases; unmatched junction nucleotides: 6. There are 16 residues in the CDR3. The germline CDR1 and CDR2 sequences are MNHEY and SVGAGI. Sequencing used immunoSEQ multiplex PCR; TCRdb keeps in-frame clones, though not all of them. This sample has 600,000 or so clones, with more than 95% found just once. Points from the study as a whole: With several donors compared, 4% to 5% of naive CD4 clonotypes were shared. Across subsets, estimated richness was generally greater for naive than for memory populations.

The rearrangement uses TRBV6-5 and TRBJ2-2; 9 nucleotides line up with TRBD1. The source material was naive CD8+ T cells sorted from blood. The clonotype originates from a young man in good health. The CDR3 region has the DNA TGTGCCAGCAGTTCCAACAGGGGGCCGGACACCGGGGAGCTGTTTTTT. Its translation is CASSSNRGPDTGELFF.